These 29 T cell receptor beta chains originate from one sample sequenced in a study of cytomegalovirus exposure and HLA in healthy donors. With 60 Vbeta and 13 Jbeta primers, the PCR was carried out. Assay used: immunoSEQ multiplex PCR; TCRdb lists only in-frame clones, some missing. Across some 200,000 clones, the top ten clones capture about 0.8% of the sample. Source material: PBMCs. The receptors derive from a young woman in good health and CMV-seropositive.

On this clone itself: This sample also contains other DNA sequences that code for the same CDR3. The genes are TRBV27 and TRBJ1-6, with a possible D match to TRBD1 (6 bases). CDR3 length: 14 residues. Trimming left V 7 bases short and J 10 bases short, with 17 bases between. Germline loops: CDR1 MNHEY, CDR2 SMNVEV (reference sequence). The CDR3 DNA is TGTGCCAGCACCATGACAGGAACTAACTCACCCCTCCACTTT. The encoded protein is CASTMTGTNSPLHF.

J is TRBJ2-6 and V is TRBV4-2, with 9 bases fitting TRBD2. This CDR3 spans 21 amino acids. V dropped 0 bases and J dropped 0; count of bases not matched to a gene: 12. Germline V gene sequence: CDR1 LGHNA, CDR2 YNFKEQ. The CDR3 sequence: CASSQDSLASGVLSGANVLTF. CDR3 bases: TGTGCCAGCAGCCAAGATTCATTGGCTAGCGGGGTTCTCTCTGGGGCCAACGTCCTGACTTTC.

The J gene is TRBJ1-1, the V gene TRBV18; unclear D gene. Germline values: CDR1 KGHSH, CDR2 LQKENI. The CDR3 runs to 13 residues. Between the trimmed V and J ends, which lost 3 bases and 1 base, there was a span of 6 bases. DNA of the CDR3: TGTGCCAGCTCACCCGGGAAGAACACTGAAGCTTTCTTT. Translation: CASSPGKNTEAFF.

The rearrangement links TRBV2 to TRBJ2-3; D remains ambiguous. This CDR3 has 14 amino acids. Per germline, CDR1 SNHLY and CDR2 FYNNEI. V gave up 2 bases and J gave up 2 bases, with 8 bases separating them. The CDR3 loop is CASSEWLLTDTQYF. The DNA for the CDR3 is TGTGCCAGCAGTGAATGGCTTCTCACAGATACGCAGTATTTT.

V is TRBV11-1 and J is TRBJ2-4; 7 bases agree with TRBD2. With V trimmed by 2 bases and J by 3 bases, 10 bases remained unmatched. The germline CDR1 and CDR2 sequences are SGHAT and FQDESV (reference sequence). The CDR3 extends over 17 amino acids. In nucleotides, the CDR3 is TGTGCCAGCAGCTTATCGTCAGCGGGAAATGACAAAAACATTCAGTACTTC. Translation gives CASSLSSAGNDKNIQYF.

The rearrangement joins TRBV4-1 to TRBJ1-1, with 7 bases identical to TRBD1. Trimming removed 3 bases from V and 10 bases from J; junction bases left unmatched: 5. This CDR3 comprises 12 residues. CDR1 MGHRA and CDR2 YSYEKL come from the germline V gene. The CDR3 spells CASSHRQGRAFF. CDR3 DNA sequence: TGCGCCAGCAGCCACCGACAGGGACGAGCTTTCTTT.

J is TRBJ2-5 and V is TRBV30; the D gene is possibly TRBD1 (5 bases). This CDR3 spans 13 amino acids. Per the germline V gene, CDR1 is GTSNPN and CDR2 is SVGIG (reference sequence). V was pared by 0 bases and J by 1 base, with 6 bases between. CDR3 region: CAWSVDSQETQYF. CDR3 coding DNA: TGTGCCTGGAGTGTTGACAGCCAAGAGACCCAGTACTTC.

The chain employs TRBV27 and TRBJ1-1, with 10 nucleotides matching TRBD1. The length of the CDR3 is 13 residues. From germline, CDR1 is MNHEY and CDR2 SMNVEV (reference sequence). Unmatched junction bases numbered 9, after V lost 6 bases and J lost 11 bases. CDR3 amino acids: CASSRQGAGMAFF. The CDR3 coding sequence is TGTGCCAGCAGCCGACAGGGGGCTGGAATGGCTTTCTTT.

The chain links TRBV2 to TRBJ2-6, with a weak D call TRBD1 (6 bases). V was clipped by 4 bases and J by 1 base, with 11 bases between them. Germline-derived CDR1 and CDR2 are SNHLY and FYNNEI. The CDR3 length is 16 residues. CDR3 protein: CASSALQGSGANVLTF. The CDR3 bases are TGTGCCAGCAGTGCCTTACAGGGATCTGGGGCCAACGTCCTGACTTTC. The entire variable domain, with the rest obtained from reference TRBV2 and TRBJ2-6, is as follows: EPEVTQTPSHQVTQMGQEVILRCVPISNHLYFYWYRQILGQKVEFLVSFYNNEISEKSEIFDDQFSVERPDGSNFTLKIRSTKLEDSAMYFCASSALQGSGANVLTFGAGSRLTVL.

The rearrangement links TRBV2 to TRBJ2-7; 7 bases align to TRBD1. CDR1 is SNHLY and CDR2 is FYNNEI in the germline V gene. The CDR3 sequence is 14 residues long. V gave up 6 bases and J gave up 0 bases; unmatched junction bases: 5. CDR3 DNA: TGTGCCAGCAGGCTGACAGGGAGCTCCTACGAGCAGTACTTC. Protein product: CASRLTGSSYEQYF.

V usage is TRBV6-5 and J usage is TRBJ2-7, with 9 nucleotides matching TRBD1. The ends lost 6 bases at V and 3 bases at J; junction bases unmatched: 6. Germline V gene sequence: CDR1 MNHEY, CDR2 SVGAGI. This CDR3 comprises 14 residues. DNA of the CDR3: TGTGCCAGCAGACAGGGGGCAAGGAGCTACGAGCAGTACTTC. It translates to CASRQGARSYEQYF.

The rearrangement uses TRBV15 and TRBJ2-7; TRBD2 might be the D (5 bases). V was pared by 4 bases and J by 2 bases, with 9 bases between. The CDR3 has 13 amino acids. The germline gives CDR1 LNHNV, CDR2 YYDKDF (reference sequence). The CDR3 protein is CATSTGVAYEQYF. CDR3 bases: TGTGCCACCAGCACCGGGGTGGCCTACGAGCAGTACTTC. Looking up the rest from reference TRBV15 and TRBJ2-7 gives the full variable domain: DAMVIQNPRYQVTQFGKPVTLSCSQTLNHNVMYWYQQKSSQAPKLLFHYYDKDFNNEADTPDNFQSRRPNTSFCFLDIRSPGLGDTAMYLCATSTGVAYEQYFGPGTRLTVT.

The chain has TRBV13 and TRBJ1-2; 10 bases line up with TRBD1. The CDR3 is made up of 15 amino acids. Germline loops: CDR1 PRHDT, CDR2 FYEKMQ (reference sequence). With 5 bases clipped from V and 6 bases from J, the junction kept 9 bases outside the gene matches. The CDR3 DNA is TGTGCCAGCAGCAAATACGACAGGGGGCTGAATGGCTACACCTTC. Its protein is CASSKYDRGLNGYTF.

On this clone itself: Other nucleotide sequences in the sample specify the same CDR3. This chain connects TRBV5-1 to TRBJ1-2; 7 bases align to TRBD1. The CDR3 has 13 residues. Germline lookup yields CDR1 SGHRS and CDR2 YFSETQ. V dropped 1 base and J dropped 5; count of bases not matched to a gene: 2. The DNA of the CDR3 is TGCGCCAGCAGCTTGACAGGGGATTATGGCTACACCTTC. Residues: CASSLTGDYGYTF.

The chain joins TRBV5-4 to TRBJ1-1; 7 positions agree with TRBD1. Trimming took 1 base from V and 0 from J; bases not matched to a gene: 6. From germline, CDR1 is SGHNT and CDR2 YYREEE (reference sequence). CDR3 size: 16 residues. Written as DNA, the CDR3 is TGTGCCAGCAGCTTGCTCCAGGGGGGATTGAACACTGAAGCTTTCTTT. Translating gives CASSLLQGGLNTEAFF.

The J gene is TRBJ2-1, the V gene TRBV19, with TRBD1 matching over 9 bases. Germline-derived CDR1 and CDR2 are LNHDA and SQIVND (reference sequence). The CDR3 loop spans 14 amino acids. Trimming took 6 bases from V and 9 from J; bases not matched to a gene: 9. The CDR3 DNA follows: TGTGCCAGTAGGCCGGGACAGGGTATTGGTGAGCAGTTCTTC. Its protein product is CASRPGQGIGEQFF. The whole variable domain, remainder taken from reference TRBV19 and TRBJ2-1, is DGGITQSPKYLFRKEGQNVTLSCEQNLNHDAMYWYRQDPGQGLRLIYYSQIVNDFQKGDIAEGYSVSREKKESFPLTVTSAQKNPTAFYLCASRPGQGIGEQFFGPGTRLTVL.

This rearrangement joins TRBV29-1 to TRBJ2-7, with 11 bases aligning to TRBD2. CDR1 is SQVTM, CDR2 ANQGSEA, per germline. The junction had 3 bases not matched to a gene; V was cut back by 5 bases and J by 3 bases. The CDR3 consists of 13 residues. The CDR3 bases are TGCAGCGTTTCTAGCGGGAGGTTCTACGAGCAGTACTTC. The encoded protein is CSVSSGRFYEQYF.

V is TRBV14 and J is TRBJ2-2; 7 nucleotides align to TRBD1. V dropped 4 bases and J dropped 4; count of bases not matched to a gene: 6. This CDR3 has 15 amino acids. Germline assignment: CDR1 SGHDN and CDR2 FVKESK. The CDR3 loop is CASSRVGQSTGELFF. The CDR3 bases are TGTGCCAGCAGCCGTGTGGGACAGTCCACCGGGGAGCTGTTTTTT.

The rearrangement joins TRBV6-5 to TRBJ2-7, with 8 positions matching TRBD1. Looked up from germline, CDR1 is MNHEY and CDR2 is SVGAGI. V lost 2 bases to trimming and J lost 0 bases; unmatched junction nucleotides: 3. This CDR3 is built from 15 residues. The CDR3 DNA sequence: TGTGCCAGCAGTTACGACAGGGGCCACTCCTACGAGCAGTACTTC. Protein sequence: CASSYDRGHSYEQYF.

This chain connects TRBV28 to TRBJ1-1; 11 positions match TRBD1. CDR3 length equals 13 residues. V dropped 5 bases and J dropped 10; count of bases not matched to a gene: 6. Germline-derived CDR1 and CDR2 are MDHEN and SYDVKM. CDR3 nucleotides: TGTGCCAGCAGTCCAACCGGGACAGGGGGAGCTTTCTTT. It specifies CASSPTGTGGAFF.

V gene TRBV2 combines with J gene TRBJ2-5, with 10 bases that match TRBD2. The end of the DNA aligns better with TRBJ2-7, so the J call may be wrong. From germline, CDR1 is SNHLY and CDR2 FYNNEI. The CDR3 is 19 amino acids. The CDR3 loop is CASSTMESSLAGVAYEQYF. DNA of the CDR3: TGTGCCAGCAGTACGATGGAGTCTAGCCTAGCGGGAGTGGCATACGAGCAGTACTTC.

The chain uses TRBV9 and TRBJ2-2; TRBD2 matches 7 bases. This CDR3 comprises 15 residues. V trimming: 2 bases; J trimming: 4 bases; junction bases outside the gene matches: 5. From germline, CDR1 is SGDLS and CDR2 YYNGEE. This chain's CDR3 is CASSVGGDVTGELFF. CDR3 DNA sequence: TGTGCCAGCAGCGTGGGGGGGGATGTCACCGGGGAGCTGTTTTTT. The variable domain in full, completed from reference TRBV9 and TRBJ2-2, reads DSGVTQTPKHLITATGQRVTLRCSPRSGDLSVYWYQQSLDQGLQFLIQYYNGEERAKGNILERFSAQQFPDLHSELNLSSLELGDSALYFCASSVGGDVTGELFFGEGSRLTVL.

The CDR3 DNA sequence: TGTGCCAGCAGAACTAGCGGCTACTCCTACGAGCAGTACTTC. This codes for CASRTSGYSYEQYF. This chain uses TRBV6-1 with TRBJ2-7, with 8 bases lining up with TRBD2. J gave up 0 bases and V 6 bases, and 4 bases lay outside the gene matches. Germline V CDR1 and CDR2: MNHNS, SASEGT. This CDR3 has 14 residues.

The rearrangement uses TRBV11-3 and TRBJ1-2; D is perhaps TRBD1 (5 bases). This CDR3 contains 15 residues. V shed 3 bases and J shed 2 bases, with 13 bases lying between them. Looked up from germline, CDR1 is SGHNT and CDR2 is YENEEA. CDR3 amino acids: CASSLRGELNYGYTF. Here the CDR3 DNA reads TGTGCCAGCAGCTTGCGGGGGGAATTAAACTATGGCTACACCTTC.

The chain has TRBV4-1 and TRBJ2-5; 9 nucleotides agree with TRBD1. The CDR3 consists of 14 residues. Germline loops: CDR1 MGHRA, CDR2 YSYEKL. V lost 2 bases and J lost 5; bases outside the gene matches: 3. CDR3 protein: CASSQKTGGETQYF. The DNA for the CDR3 is TGCGCCAGCAGCCAAAAGACAGGGGGGGAGACCCAGTACTTC.

This chain uses TRBV2 with TRBJ1-4; perhaps TRBD1 as D (6 bases). The length of the CDR3 is 15 residues. Per the germline V gene, CDR1 is SNHLY and CDR2 is FYNNEI. V lost 5 bases, J lost 4 bases, and 14 bases lay in between. CDR3 residues: CASSLTQGYNEKLFF. Written as DNA, the CDR3 is TGTGCCAGCAGTTTGACCCAGGGGTATAATGAAAAACTGTTTTTT.

The J gene is TRBJ1-5, the V gene TRBV19; D may be TRBD1 (5 bases). The germline V gene has CDR1 LNHDA and CDR2 SQIVND (reference sequence). Trimming took 3 bases from V and 5 from J, leaving 14 bases between them. The CDR3 totals 15 residues. The CDR3 region has the DNA TGTGCCAGTAGTATTTTGCATCCGGGGGATCAGCCCCAGCATTTT. It encodes CASSILHPGDQPQHF.

CDR3 DNA sequence: TGCGCCAGCAGCCAAGAACCCCAGGGCATCTCTGGAAACACCATATATTTT. Encoded protein: CASSQEPQGISGNTIYF. The rearrangement links TRBV4-3 to TRBJ1-3; D may be TRBD1 (5 bases). V was pared by 0 bases and J by 0 bases, with 12 bases between. Looked up from germline, CDR1 is LGHNA and CDR2 is YSLEER. CDR3 size: 17 residues.

V is TRBV30 and J is TRBJ2-1; D is unclear. This CDR3 contains 13 residues. The germline V and J ends were trimmed by 3 bases and 0 bases, with 6 bases remaining between them. In germline, CDR1 is GTSNPN, CDR2 SVGIG (reference sequence). Written as DNA, the CDR3 is TGTGCCTGGAGAAAAGCCTCCTACAATGAGCAGTTCTTC. This translates into CAWRKASYNEQFF.